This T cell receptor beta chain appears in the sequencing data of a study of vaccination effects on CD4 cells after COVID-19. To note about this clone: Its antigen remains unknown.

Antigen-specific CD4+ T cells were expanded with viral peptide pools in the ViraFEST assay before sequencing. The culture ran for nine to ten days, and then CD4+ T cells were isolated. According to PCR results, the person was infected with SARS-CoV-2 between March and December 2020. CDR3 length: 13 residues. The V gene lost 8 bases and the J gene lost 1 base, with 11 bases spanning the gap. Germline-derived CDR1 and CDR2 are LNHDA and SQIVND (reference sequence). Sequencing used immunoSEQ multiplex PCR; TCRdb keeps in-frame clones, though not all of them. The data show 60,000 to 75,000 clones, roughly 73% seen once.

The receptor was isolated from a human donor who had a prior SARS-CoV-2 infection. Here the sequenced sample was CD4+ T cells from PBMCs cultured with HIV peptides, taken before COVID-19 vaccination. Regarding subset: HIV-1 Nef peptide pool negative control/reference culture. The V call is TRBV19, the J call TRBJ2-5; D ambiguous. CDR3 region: CASSRASQETQYF. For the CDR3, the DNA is TGTGCCAGTTCCCGGGCTAGCCAAGAGACCCAGTACTTC.